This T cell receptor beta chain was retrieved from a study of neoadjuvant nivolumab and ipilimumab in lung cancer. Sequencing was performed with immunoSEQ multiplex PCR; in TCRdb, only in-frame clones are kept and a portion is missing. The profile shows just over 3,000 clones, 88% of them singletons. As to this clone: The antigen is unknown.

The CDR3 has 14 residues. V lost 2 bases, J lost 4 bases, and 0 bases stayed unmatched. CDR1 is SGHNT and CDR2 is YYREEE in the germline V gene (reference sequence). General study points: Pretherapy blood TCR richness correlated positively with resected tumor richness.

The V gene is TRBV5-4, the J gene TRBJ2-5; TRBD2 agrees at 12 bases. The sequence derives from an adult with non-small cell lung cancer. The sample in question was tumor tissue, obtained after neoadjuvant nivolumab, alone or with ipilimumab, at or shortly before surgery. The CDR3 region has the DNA TGTGCCAGCAGCTTACTAGCGGGAGGAGAGACCCAGTACTTC. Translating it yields CASSLLAGGETQYF. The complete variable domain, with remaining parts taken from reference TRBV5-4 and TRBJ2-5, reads ETGVTQSPTHLIKTRGQQVTLRCSSQSGHNTVSWYQQALGQGPQFIFQYYREEENGRGNFPPRFSGLQFPNYSSELNVNALELDDSALYLCASSLLAGGETQYFGPGTRLLVL.